Reported below is one T cell receptor beta chain. The sample originates from a study of blood T cell repertoires in COVID-19. Assay: immunoSEQ multiplex PCR; the TCRdb copy retains only in-frame clones and omits some. The sample shows 330,000 or so clones, more than 70% of them seen only once. The clonotype was recovered from a man aged 40-49 years in a cohort exposed to, infected with or recovered from COVID-19 (not recorded which). Input material: PBMCs or T cells enriched from blood (not recorded which).

The CDR3 DNA sequence: TGTGCCAGCAGGCTACAGGGTGTCAGCAATCAGCCCCAGCATTTT. Its protein product is CASRLQGVSNQPQHF. The rearrangement uses TRBV27 and TRBJ1-5; a possible D gene is TRBD1 (6 bases). The V end was cut by 6 bases, the J end by 1 base, with 13 bases between. The CDR3 covers 15 residues. From germline, CDR1 is MNHEY and CDR2 SMNVEV (reference sequence).